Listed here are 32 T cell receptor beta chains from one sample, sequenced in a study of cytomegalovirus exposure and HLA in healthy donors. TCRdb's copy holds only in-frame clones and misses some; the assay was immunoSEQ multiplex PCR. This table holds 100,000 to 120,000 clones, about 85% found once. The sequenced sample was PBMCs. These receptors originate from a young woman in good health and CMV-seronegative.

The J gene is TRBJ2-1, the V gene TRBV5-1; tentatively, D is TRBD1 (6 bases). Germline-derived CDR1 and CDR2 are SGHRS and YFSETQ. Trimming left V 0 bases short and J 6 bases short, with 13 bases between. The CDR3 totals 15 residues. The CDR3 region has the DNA TGCGCCAGCAGCTTGGTCACAGGGCCCTCCAATGAGCAGTTCTTC. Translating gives CASSLVTGPSNEQFF.

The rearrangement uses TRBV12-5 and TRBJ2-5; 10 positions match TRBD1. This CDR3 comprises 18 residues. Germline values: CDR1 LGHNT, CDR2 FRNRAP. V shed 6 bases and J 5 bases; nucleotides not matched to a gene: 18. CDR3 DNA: TGTGCTAGTGGGCAGTGGACAGGGGGTCTCGTTTTTCCGGAGACCCAGTACTTC. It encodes CASGQWTGGLVFPETQYF.

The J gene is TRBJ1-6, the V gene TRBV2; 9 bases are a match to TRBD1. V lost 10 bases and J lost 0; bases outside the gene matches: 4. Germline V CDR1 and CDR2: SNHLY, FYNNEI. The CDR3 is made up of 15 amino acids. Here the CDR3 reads CANRQGGSYNSPLHF. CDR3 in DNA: TGTGCCAATCGACAGGGGGGCTCCTATAATTCACCCCTCCACTTT.

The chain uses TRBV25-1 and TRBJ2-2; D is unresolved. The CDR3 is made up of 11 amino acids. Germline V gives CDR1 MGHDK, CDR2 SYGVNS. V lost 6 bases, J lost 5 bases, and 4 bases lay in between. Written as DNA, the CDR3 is TGTGCCAGCAGATCTACCGGGGAGCTGTTTTTT. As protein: CASRSTGELFF.

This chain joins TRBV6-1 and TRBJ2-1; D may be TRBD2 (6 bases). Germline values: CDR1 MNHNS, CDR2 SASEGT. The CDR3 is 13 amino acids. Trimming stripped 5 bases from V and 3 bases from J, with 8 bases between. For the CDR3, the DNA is TGTGCCAGCAGTAAGACTAGCTACAATGAGCAGTTCTTC. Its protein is CASSKTSYNEQFF.

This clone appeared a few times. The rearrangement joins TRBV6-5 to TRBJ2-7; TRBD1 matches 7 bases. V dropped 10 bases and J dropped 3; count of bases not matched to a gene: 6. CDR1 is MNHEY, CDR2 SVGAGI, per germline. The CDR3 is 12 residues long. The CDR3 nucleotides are TGTGCCACGGGGACAGTAGACTACGAGCAGTACTTC. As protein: CATGTVDYEQYF.

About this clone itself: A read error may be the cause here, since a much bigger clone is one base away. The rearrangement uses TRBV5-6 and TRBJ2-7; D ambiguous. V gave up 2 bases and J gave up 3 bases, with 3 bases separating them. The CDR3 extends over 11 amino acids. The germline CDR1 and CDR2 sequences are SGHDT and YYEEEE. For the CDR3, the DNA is TGTGCCAGCAGCTTCAGCTACGAGCAGTACTTC. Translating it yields CASSFSYEQYF.

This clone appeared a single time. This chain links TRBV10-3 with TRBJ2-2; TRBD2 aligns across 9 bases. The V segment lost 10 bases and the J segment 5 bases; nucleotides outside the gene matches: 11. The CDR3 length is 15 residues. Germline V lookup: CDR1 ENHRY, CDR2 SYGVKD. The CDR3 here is CATLWSGGPTGELFF. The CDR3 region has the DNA TGTGCCACCCTTTGGAGCGGGGGGCCTACCGGGGAGCTGTTTTTT.

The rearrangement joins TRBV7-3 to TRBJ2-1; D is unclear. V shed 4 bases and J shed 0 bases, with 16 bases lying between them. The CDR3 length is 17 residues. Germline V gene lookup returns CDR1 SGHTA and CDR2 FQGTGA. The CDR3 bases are TGTGCCAGCAGCTCCCTTGACTCGACGAGCTCCTACAATGAGCAGTTCTTC. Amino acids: CASSSLDSTSSYNEQFF.

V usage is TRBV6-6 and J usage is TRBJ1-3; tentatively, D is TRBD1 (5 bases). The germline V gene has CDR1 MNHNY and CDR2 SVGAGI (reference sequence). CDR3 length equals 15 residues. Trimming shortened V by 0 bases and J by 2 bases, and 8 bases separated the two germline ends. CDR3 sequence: CASSYSPGPGNTIYF. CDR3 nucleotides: TGTGCCAGCAGTTACTCCCCAGGGCCTGGAAACACCATATATTTT.

CDR3 sequence reads: CASSLARAPYSNQPQHF. The DNA of the CDR3 is TGTGCCAGCAGCTTAGCGAGGGCGCCTTATAGCAATCAGCCCCAGCATTTT. This chain links TRBV7-6 with TRBJ1-5; no definite D call. Germline V CDR1 and CDR2: SGHVS, FNYEAQ. There are 17 residues in the CDR3. Trimming shortened V by 0 bases and J by 0 bases, and 12 bases separated the two germline ends.

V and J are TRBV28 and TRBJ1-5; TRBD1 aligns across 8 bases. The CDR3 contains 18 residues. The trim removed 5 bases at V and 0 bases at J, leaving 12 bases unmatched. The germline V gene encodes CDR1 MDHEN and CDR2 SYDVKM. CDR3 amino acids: CASSIGQGSSYSNQPQHF. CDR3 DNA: TGTGCCAGCAGTATTGGACAGGGTAGTTCTTATAGCAATCAGCCCCAGCATTTT.

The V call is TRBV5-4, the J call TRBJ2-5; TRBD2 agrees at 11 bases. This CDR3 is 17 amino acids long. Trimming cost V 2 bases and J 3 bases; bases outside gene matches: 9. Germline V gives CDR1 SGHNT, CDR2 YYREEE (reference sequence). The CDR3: CASSFGLAGGKEETQYF. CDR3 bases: TGTGCCAGCAGCTTTGGGCTAGCGGGGGGTAAAGAAGAGACCCAGTACTTC.

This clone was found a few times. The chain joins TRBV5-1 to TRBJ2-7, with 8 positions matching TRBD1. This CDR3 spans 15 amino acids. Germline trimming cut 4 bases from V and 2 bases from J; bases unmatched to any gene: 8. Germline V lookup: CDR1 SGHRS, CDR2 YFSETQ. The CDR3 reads CASSTGTGETYEQYF. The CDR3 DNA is TGCGCCAGCAGCACCGGGACAGGAGAGACCTACGAGCAGTACTTC.

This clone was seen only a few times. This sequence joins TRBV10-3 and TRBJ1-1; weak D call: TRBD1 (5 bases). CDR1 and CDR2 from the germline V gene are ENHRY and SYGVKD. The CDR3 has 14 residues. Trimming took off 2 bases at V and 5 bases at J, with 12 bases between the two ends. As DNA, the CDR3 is TGTGCCATCAGTGAGGCCGGGGGGAGGACTGAAGCTTTCTTT. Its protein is CAISEAGGRTEAFF.

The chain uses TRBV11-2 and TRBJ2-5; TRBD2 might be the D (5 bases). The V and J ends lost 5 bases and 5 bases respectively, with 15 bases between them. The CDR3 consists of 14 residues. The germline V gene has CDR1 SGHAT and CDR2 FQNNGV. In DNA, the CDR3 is TGTGCCAGCAGCACAACCGGGGAGTTGGAGACCCAGTACTTC. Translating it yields CASSTTGELETQYF.

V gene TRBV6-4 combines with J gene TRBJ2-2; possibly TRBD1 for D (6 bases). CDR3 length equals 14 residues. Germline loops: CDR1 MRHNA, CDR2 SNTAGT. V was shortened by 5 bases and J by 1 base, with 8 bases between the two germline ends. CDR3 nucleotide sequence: TGTGCCAGCAGTCAACAGGGGAACACCGGGGAGCTGTTTTTT. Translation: CASSQQGNTGELFF.

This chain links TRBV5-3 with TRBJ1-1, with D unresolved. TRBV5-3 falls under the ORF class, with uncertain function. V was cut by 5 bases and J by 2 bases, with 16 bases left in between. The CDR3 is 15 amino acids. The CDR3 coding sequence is TGTGCCAGAAGTTCACCTACAGATCCCAACACTGAAGCTTTCTTT. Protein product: CARSSPTDPNTEAFF.

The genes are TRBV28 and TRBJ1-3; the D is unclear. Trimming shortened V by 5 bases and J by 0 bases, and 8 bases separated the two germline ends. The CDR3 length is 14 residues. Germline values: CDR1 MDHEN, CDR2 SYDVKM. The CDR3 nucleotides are TGTGCCAGCAGTCCCGGGAGCTCTGGAAACACCATATATTTT. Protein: CASSPGSSGNTIYF.

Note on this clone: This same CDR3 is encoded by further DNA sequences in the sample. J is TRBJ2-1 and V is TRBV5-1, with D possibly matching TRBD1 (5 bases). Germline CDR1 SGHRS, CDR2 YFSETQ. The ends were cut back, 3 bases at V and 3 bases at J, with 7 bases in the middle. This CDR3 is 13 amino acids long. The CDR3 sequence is CASSSDNYNEQFF. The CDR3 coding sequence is TGCGCCAGCAGCTCGGACAACTACAATGAGCAGTTCTTC.

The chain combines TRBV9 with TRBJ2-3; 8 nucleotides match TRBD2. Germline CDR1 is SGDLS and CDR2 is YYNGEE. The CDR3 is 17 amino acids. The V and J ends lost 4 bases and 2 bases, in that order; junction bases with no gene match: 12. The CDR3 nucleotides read TGTGCCAGCAGCCCCTCGGACCGGGGGGGATTCACAGATACGCAGTATTTT. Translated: CASSPSDRGGFTDTQYF.

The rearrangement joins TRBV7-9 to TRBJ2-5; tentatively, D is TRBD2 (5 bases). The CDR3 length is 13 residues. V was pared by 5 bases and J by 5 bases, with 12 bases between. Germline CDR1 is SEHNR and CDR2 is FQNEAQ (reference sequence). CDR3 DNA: TGTGCCAGCAGCCCTAATGAGCGGGAGACCCAGTACTTC. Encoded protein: CASSPNERETQYF. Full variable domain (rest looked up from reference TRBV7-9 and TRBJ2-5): DTGVSQNPRHKITKRGQNVTFRCDPISEHNRLYWYRQTLGQGPEFLTYFQNEAQLEKSRLLSDRFSAERPKGSFSTLEIQRTEQGDSAMYLCASSPNERETQYFGPGTRLLVL.

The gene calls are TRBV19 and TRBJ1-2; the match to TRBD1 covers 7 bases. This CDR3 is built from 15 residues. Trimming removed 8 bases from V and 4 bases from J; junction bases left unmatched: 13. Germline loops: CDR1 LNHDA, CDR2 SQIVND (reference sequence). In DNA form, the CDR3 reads TGTGCCAGTGGGGGAAAAGGGGGCAGGGGCTATGGCTACACCTTC. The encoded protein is CASGGKGGRGYGYTF.

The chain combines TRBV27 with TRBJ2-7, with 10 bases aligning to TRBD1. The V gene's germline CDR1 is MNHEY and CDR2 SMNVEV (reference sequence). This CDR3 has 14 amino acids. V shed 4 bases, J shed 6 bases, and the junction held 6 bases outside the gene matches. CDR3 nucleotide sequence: TGTGCCAGCAGTTCTAAGGGGACAGGGGTCGAGCAGTACTTC. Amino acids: CASSSKGTGVEQYF.

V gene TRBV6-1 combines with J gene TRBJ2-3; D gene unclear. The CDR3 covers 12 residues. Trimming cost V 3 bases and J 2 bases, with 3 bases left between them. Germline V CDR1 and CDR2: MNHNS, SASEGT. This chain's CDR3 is CASSDYTDTQYF. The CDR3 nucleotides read TGTGCCAGCAGTGACTACACAGATACGCAGTATTTT.

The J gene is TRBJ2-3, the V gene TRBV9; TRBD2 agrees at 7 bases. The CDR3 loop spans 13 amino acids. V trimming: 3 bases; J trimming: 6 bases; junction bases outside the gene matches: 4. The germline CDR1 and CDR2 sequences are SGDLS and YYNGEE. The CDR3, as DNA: TGTGCCAGCAGCGGGGGGACTACCGATACGCAGTATTTT. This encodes CASSGGTTDTQYF.

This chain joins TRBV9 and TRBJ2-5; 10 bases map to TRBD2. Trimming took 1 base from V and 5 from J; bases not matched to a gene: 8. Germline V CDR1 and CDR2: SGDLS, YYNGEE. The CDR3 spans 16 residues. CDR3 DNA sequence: TGTGCCAGCAGCGTACTCGGAGCGGGGGGGCCCGAGACCCAGTACTTC. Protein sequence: CASSVLGAGGPETQYF.

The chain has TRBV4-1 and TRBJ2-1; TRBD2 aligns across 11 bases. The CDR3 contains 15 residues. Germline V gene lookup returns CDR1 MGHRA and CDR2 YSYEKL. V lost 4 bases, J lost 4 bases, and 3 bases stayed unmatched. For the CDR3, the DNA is TGCGCCAGCAGCCGGACTAGCGGGTCATACAATGAGCAGTTCTTC. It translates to CASSRTSGSYNEQFF.

CDR3: CASSSGLAGGKTETQYF. Written as DNA, the CDR3 is TGTGCCAGCAGCTCCGGACTAGCGGGGGGCAAGACGGAGACCCAGTACTTC. The chain combines TRBV5-4 with TRBJ2-5, with 14 bases that match TRBD2. The CDR3 covers 17 residues. The V gene end was trimmed by 3 bases and the J gene end by 5 bases; junction bases not matched to a gene: 9. Germline CDR1 SGHNT, CDR2 YYREEE (reference sequence).

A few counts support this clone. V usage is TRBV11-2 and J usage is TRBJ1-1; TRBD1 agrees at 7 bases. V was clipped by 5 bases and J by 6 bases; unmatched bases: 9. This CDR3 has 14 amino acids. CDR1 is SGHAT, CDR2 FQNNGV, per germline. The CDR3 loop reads CASSLRQGWAEAFF. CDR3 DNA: TGTGCCAGCAGCCTTCGACAGGGCTGGGCTGAAGCTTTCTTT.

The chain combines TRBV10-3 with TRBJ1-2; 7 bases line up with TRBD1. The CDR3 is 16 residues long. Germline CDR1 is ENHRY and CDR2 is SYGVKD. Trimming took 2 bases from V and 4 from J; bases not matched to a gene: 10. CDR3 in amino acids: CAISESDRAGLYGYTF. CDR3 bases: TGTGCCATCAGTGAGAGCGACAGGGCAGGACTCTATGGCTACACCTTC.

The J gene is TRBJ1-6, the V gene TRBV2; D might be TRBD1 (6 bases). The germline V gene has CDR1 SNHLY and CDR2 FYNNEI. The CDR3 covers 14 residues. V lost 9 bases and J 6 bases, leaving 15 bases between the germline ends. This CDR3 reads CARNRGGSNSPLHF. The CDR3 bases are TGTGCCAGAAATCGGGGGGGCAGTAATTCACCCCTCCACTTT.